This T cell receptor beta chain was sequenced for a study of shared clonotypes between healthy human individuals. General observations from the study: A generally larger estimated richness was seen in naive subsets than in memory subsets. For naive CD4 cells, roughly 5% of clonotypes were shared across a handful of donors.

About this clone itself: Its target is not known.

Deep-level settings were used for running the assay. Each replicate PCR on the sorted subsets used 200 ng DNA (approximately 33,000 T cell genomes). The protocol was immunoSEQ multiplex PCR, while the TCRdb copy is restricted to in-frame clones and leaves out a portion. The sample has more than 2 million clones, 95% seen once. CDR3 length: 17 amino acids. Germline CDR1 reads LNHDA; CDR2 reads SQIVND (reference sequence). Trimming removed 4 bases from V and 9 bases from J; junction bases left unmatched: 13. This clonotype originated in a man aged 18 to 35 in good health. The chain joins TRBV19 to TRBJ1-6; TRBD1 matches 9 bases. Source material: naive CD4+ T cells sorted from blood. Subset here: CD45RA+ positively selected. CDR3 DNA sequence: TGTGCCAGTAGTACCCAAGGGACAGGGAGGATGGTTTCACCCCTCCACTTT. Translating it yields CASSTQGTGRMVSPLHF.